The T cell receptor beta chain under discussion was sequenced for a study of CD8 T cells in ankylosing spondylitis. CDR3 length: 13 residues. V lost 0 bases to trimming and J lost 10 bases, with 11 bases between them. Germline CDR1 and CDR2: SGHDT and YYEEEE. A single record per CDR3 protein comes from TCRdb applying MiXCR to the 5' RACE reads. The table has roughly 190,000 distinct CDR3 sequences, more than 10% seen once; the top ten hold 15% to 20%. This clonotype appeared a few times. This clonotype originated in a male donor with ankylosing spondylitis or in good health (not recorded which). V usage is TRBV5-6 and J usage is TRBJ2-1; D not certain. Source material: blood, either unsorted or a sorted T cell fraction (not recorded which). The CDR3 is CASSLDPQREQFF. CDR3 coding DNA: TGTGCCAGCAGCTTGGACCCCCAGAGGGAGCAGTTCTTC.